Reported below is one TCR beta chain. Its antigen remains unidentified. This sample is part of a study of graft-versus-host responses after intestinal transplantation. In the study overall: All recipients were given anti-thymocyte globulin induction, and tacrolimus and steroids were then administered for three to four years.

General study findings and limits: Recipient bone marrow held GvH clones, some seen earlier in ileum or blood. Peak circulating GvH clone levels tracked with early post-transplant HvG declines. Those patients showing graft-donor T cell macrochimerism displayed high graft-versus-host to host-versus-graft clonal ratios in allografts.

Clones were sequenced by immunoSEQ multiplex PCR, and TCRdb holds only the in-frame ones, with some missing. The sample contains about 89,000 clones, about nine tenths of which appear only once. Germline V lookup: CDR1 LNHNV, CDR2 YYDKDF (reference sequence). The junction had 6 bases not matched to a gene; V was cut back by 1 base and J by 3 bases. The CDR3 sequence is 15 residues long. The source is a human donor who received an intestinal transplant. The chain carries TRBV15 and TRBJ2-7; 7 nucleotides line up with TRBD1. The input for sequencing was unstimulated CD4+ T cells sorted from spleen or lymph node cells, taken before intestinal transplant. CDR3 nucleotides: TGTGCCACCAGCAGAGGTATAGCAGGGGGCTACGAGCAGTACTTC. Amino acid sequence: CATSRGIAGGYEQYF.